A selection of T cell receptor beta chains follows, all from one sample in a study of T cell responses to AZD1222 COVID-19 vaccine. Sequencing was performed with immunoSEQ multiplex PCR; in TCRdb, only in-frame clones are kept and a portion is missing. The sample carries more than 90,000 clones, 88% recorded once. This specimen was peripheral blood, taken 28 days after the second AZD1222 dose. The receptors were sampled from an adult who received the AZD1222 COVID-19 vaccine. Each CDR3 is given with its conserved first and last residue. Fields, in order: D gene, clone size, J gene, V gene, CDR3 protein, CDR3 DNA. The D gene is left open where the match is weak. Some rows have no size entry. The others give once, few or many, or a class for an expanded clone.

D: -; size: -; J: TRBJ1-2; V: TRBV28; CDR3: CASRGGSRAYGYTF; DNA: TGTGCCAGCAGAGGAGGGTCAAGAGCCTATGGCTACACCTTC
D: -; size: -; J: TRBJ1-1; V: TRBV7-9; CDR3: CASSLGGGRGTEAFF; DNA: TGTGCCAGCAGCTTAGGTGGGGGCCGTGGCACTGAAGCTTTCTTT
D: -; size: -; J: TRBJ2-7; V: TRBV19; CDR3: CASSMQTAYEQYF; DNA: TGTGCCAGTAGTATGCAGACTGCCTACGAGCAGTACTTC
D: -; size: -; J: TRBJ2-3; V: TRBV28; CDR3: CASSFGFGDGTRGTDTQYF; DNA: TGTGCCAGCAGTTTTGGTTTTGGGGACGGGACTCGGGGGACAGATACGCAGTATTTT
D: TRBD1; size: -; J: TRBJ2-7; V: TRBV7-9; CDR3: CASSLSRTGRFAYEQYF; DNA: TGTGCCAGCAGCTTATCTAGGACAGGACGATTTGCCTACGAGCAGTACTTC
D: TRBD1; size: once; J: TRBJ2-7; V: TRBV28; CDR3: CASSLDRDYEQYF; DNA: TGTGCCAGCAGCTTAGACAGGGATTACGAGCAGTACTTC
D: -; size: once; J: TRBJ1-2; V: TRBV16; CDR3: CASSQQRNYGYTF; DNA: TGTGCCAGCAGCCAACAGCGGAACTATGGCTACACCTTC
D: TRBD1; size: -; J: TRBJ2-6; V: TRBV19; CDR3: CASSQRGQGVTGANVLTF; DNA: TGTGCCAGTAGCCAGCGGGGACAGGGTGTCACTGGGGCCAACGTCCTGACTTTC
D: -; size: -; J: TRBJ1-4; V: TRBV5-1; CDR3: CASSLVAGNEKLFF; DNA: TGCGCCAGCAGCTTGGTTGCAGGGAATGAAAAACTGTTTTTT
D: -; size: -; J: TRBJ2-7; V: TRBV5-1; CDR3: CASSLAGSYEQYF; DNA: TGCGCCAGCAGCCTTGCAGGGTCCTACGAGCAGTACTTC
D: -; size: -; J: TRBJ2-1; V: TRBV7-2; CDR3: CASSFPGNGNEQFF; DNA: TGTGCCAGCAGTTTCCCCGGGAACGGTAATGAGCAGTTCTTC
D: TRBD1; size: -; J: TRBJ1-2; V: TRBV30; CDR3: CAWHRGISGYGYTF; DNA: TGTGCCTGGCACAGGGGAATAAGCGGCTATGGCTACACCTTC
D: TRBD1; size: -; J: TRBJ2-7; V: TRBV30; CDR3: CAWSGTGNYEQYF; DNA: TGTGCCTGGAGTGGGACAGGGAACTACGAGCAGTACTTC
D: -; size: -; J: TRBJ2-7; V: TRBV19; CDR3: CASSIDPGRRDEQYF; DNA: TGTGCCAGTAGTATAGACCCAGGGAGGAGGGACGAGCAGTACTTC
D: -; size: -; J: TRBJ1-2; V: TRBV2; CDR3: CASSEEGALNYGYTF; DNA: TGTGCCAGCAGTGAAGAAGGTGCGCTGAACTATGGCTACACCTTC
D: -; size: -; J: TRBJ2-7; V: TRBV5-8; CDR3: CASSPLGEQYF; DNA: TGTGCCAGCAGCCCCCTCGGCGAGCAGTACTTC
D: -; size: -; J: TRBJ1-1; V: TRBV18; CDR3: CASSPHHTEAFF; DNA: TGTGCCAGCTCACCACACCACACTGAAGCTTTCTTT
D: -; size: -; J: TRBJ2-6; V: TRBV5-1; CDR3: CASSLSPPTGSGANVLTF; DNA: TGCGCCAGCAGCTTGTCCCCCCCGACGGGCTCTGGGGCCAACGTCCTGACTTTC
D: -; size: -; J: TRBJ1-3; V: TRBV6-5; CDR3: CASSYREWGTGNTIYF; DNA: TGTGCCAGCAGTTACCGGGAGTGGGGGACTGGAAACACCATATATTTT
D: -; size: -; J: TRBJ2-1; V: TRBV5-1; CDR3: CASSLGGEQFF; DNA: TGCGCCAGCAGCTTAGGTGGAGAGCAGTTCTTC
D: -; size: -; J: TRBJ1-5; V: TRBV7-9; CDR3: CASSPLGEGNQPQHF; DNA: TGTGCCAGCAGCCCCCTGGGGGAGGGCAATCAGCCCCAGCATTTT
D: TRBD1; size: few; J: TRBJ2-5; V: TRBV3-1/TRBV3-2; CDR3: CASRDREETQYF; DNA: TGTGCCAGCCGGGACAGGGAAGAGACCCAGTACTTC
D: -; size: few; J: TRBJ1-1; V: TRBV14; CDR3: CASSQGLGLGAFF; DNA: TGTGCCAGCAGCCAAGGTCTCGGGTTAGGAGCTTTCTTT
D: -; size: -; J: TRBJ2-7; V: TRBV6-2/TRBV6-3; CDR3: CASSFRTRVYEQYF; DNA: TGTGCCAGCAGTTTTCGCACGCGAGTCTACGAGCAGTACTTC
D: TRBD2; size: -; J: TRBJ2-1; V: TRBV2; CDR3: CASSGASGYNEQFF; DNA: TGTGCCAGCAGTGGGGCTAGCGGATACAATGAGCAGTTCTTC
D: -; size: -; J: TRBJ2-3; V: TRBV10-1; CDR3: CASSESGVSRTDTQYF; DNA: TGCGCCAGCAGTGAGTCGGGGGTGTCGCGCACAGATACGCAGTATTTT
D: TRBD1; size: -; J: TRBJ1-2; V: TRBV28; CDR3: CASSLQGARGYTF; DNA: TGTGCCAGCAGTTTACAGGGGGCGCGAGGCTACACCTTC
D: -; size: -; J: TRBJ1-1; V: TRBV5-1; CDR3: CASSFTGDGLNTEAFF; DNA: TGCGCCAGCAGCTTTACCGGGGACGGCTTGAACACTGAAGCTTTCTTT
D: -; size: once; J: TRBJ2-5; V: TRBV3-1/TRBV3-2; CDR3: CASSQSQPETQYF; DNA: TGTGCCAGCAGCCAAAGCCAGCCTGAGACCCAGTACTTC
D: TRBD1; size: -; J: TRBJ2-7; V: TRBV27; CDR3: CASSTRDRGSYEQYF; DNA: TGTGCCAGCAGTACCCGGGACAGGGGGTCATACGAGCAGTACTTC
D: -; size: few; J: TRBJ2-5; V: TRBV7-9; CDR3: CASSLDMGETQYF; DNA: TGTGCCAGCAGCCTAGACATGGGAGAGACCCAGTACTTC
D: -; size: -; J: TRBJ1-5; V: TRBV27; CDR3: CARKLGTGWDQPQHF; DNA: TGTGCCAGAAAACTCGGGACCGGGTGGGATCAGCCCCAGCATTTT